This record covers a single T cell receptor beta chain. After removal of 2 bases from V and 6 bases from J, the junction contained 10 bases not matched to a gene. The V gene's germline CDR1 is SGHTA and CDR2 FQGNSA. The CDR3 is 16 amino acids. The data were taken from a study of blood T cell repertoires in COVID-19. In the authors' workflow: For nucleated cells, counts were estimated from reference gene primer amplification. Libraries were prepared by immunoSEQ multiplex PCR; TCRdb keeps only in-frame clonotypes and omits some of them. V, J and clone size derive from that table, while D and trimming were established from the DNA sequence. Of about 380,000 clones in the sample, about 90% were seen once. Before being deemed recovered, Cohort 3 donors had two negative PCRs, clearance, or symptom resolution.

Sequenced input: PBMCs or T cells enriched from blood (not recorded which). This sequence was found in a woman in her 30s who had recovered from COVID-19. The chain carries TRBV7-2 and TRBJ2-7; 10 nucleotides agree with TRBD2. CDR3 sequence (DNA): TGTGCCAGCAGCTTACTCGCGGCTAGCGGGAGTATCGAGCAGTACTTC. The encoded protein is CASSLLAASGSIEQYF.